The rows below give T cell receptor beta chains drawn from one sample of a study of cytomegalovirus exposure and HLA in healthy donors. Only in-frame clones appear in the TCRdb table, and some are missing; sequencing was by immunoSEQ multiplex PCR. The repertoire holds some 250,000 clones, with roughly 90% as singletons. Material: PBMCs. The receptors shown here come from a woman younger than 35 in good health and CMV-seronegative. Each CDR3 is given with its conserved first and last residue. The order of the fields is V gene, J gene, D gene, clone size, CDR3 DNA, CDR3 protein. A D gene is named only where the DNA matches it firmly. Rows may omit the clone size; those that give it use once, few, many or a size class.

v_gene: TRBV11-2
j_gene: TRBJ2-1
d_gene: .
abundance: .
CDR3nt: TGTGCCAGCAGCTTAACGGGGGAGTACAATGAGCAGTTCTTC
CDR3aa: CASSLTGEYNEQFF

v_gene: TRBV4-3
j_gene: TRBJ2-7
d_gene: TRBD1
abundance: .
CDR3nt: TGCGCCAGCAGCGTAGGGACAGGGGGCTACGAGCAGTACTTC
CDR3aa: CASSVGTGGYEQYF

v_gene: TRBV28
j_gene: TRBJ1-2
d_gene: .
abundance: .
CDR3nt: TGTGCCAGCAGTGGTCAGGGAAATTATGGCTACACCTTC
CDR3aa: CASSGQGNYGYTF

v_gene: TRBV29-1
j_gene: TRBJ2-3
d_gene: TRBD2
abundance: .
CDR3nt: TGCAGCGTCAAGGTAGCGGGCCGAACAGATACGCAGTATTTT
CDR3aa: CSVKVAGRTDTQYF

v_gene: TRBV11-2
j_gene: TRBJ2-1
d_gene: .
abundance: .
CDR3nt: TGTGCCAGCAGCTTAACGGAGGGGACCCTCTACAATGAGCAGTTCTTC
CDR3aa: CASSLTEGTLYNEQFF

v_gene: TRBV7-8
j_gene: TRBJ1-4
d_gene: .
abundance: .
CDR3nt: TGTGCCAGCAGCATAGCCCAACAGGGAGCGCTAAATGAAAAACTGTTTTTT
CDR3aa: CASSIAQQGALNEKLFF

v_gene: TRBV18
j_gene: TRBJ2-3
d_gene: TRBD1
abundance: .
CDR3nt: TGTGCCAGCCCAAACAAGGCGCCCGGACAGGACCAAGGCACTAGCACAGATACGCAGTATTTT
CDR3aa: CASPNKAPGQDQGTSTDTQYF

v_gene: TRBV7-8
j_gene: TRBJ2-3
d_gene: TRBD1
abundance: .
CDR3nt: TGTGCCAGCAGCCCCCGGGACAGGGTCACAGATACGCAGTATTTT
CDR3aa: CASSPRDRVTDTQYF

v_gene: TRBV9
j_gene: TRBJ1-1
d_gene: .
abundance: .
CDR3nt: TGTGCCAGCAGCCCCCGGGTTACTGAAGCTTTCTTT
CDR3aa: CASSPRVTEAFF

v_gene: TRBV5-4
j_gene: TRBJ1-4
d_gene: TRBD1
abundance: .
CDR3nt: TGTGCCAGCAGCCCGGGACAGGGGAATGAAAAACTGTTTTTT
CDR3aa: CASSPGQGNEKLFF

v_gene: TRBV19
j_gene: TRBJ2-7
d_gene: TRBD1
abundance: once
CDR3nt: TGTGCCAGTAGTATCGGGACAGGGAATTCCTACGAGCAGTACTTC
CDR3aa: CASSIGTGNSYEQYF

v_gene: TRBV9
j_gene: TRBJ1-6
d_gene: .
abundance: .
CDR3nt: TGTGCCAGCAGCGTAAGGGGAACCTATAATTCACCCCTCCACTTT
CDR3aa: CASSVRGTYNSPLHF

v_gene: TRBV5-8
j_gene: TRBJ1-2
d_gene: .
abundance: .
CDR3nt: TGTGCCAGCACTCTGGATGTTGACAGAGTCTATGGCTACACCTTC
CDR3aa: CASTLDVDRVYGYTF

v_gene: TRBV6-6
j_gene: TRBJ1-3
d_gene: .
abundance: .
CDR3nt: TGTGCCAGCAGCCAAGGGACAAACTCTGGAAACACCATATATTTT
CDR3aa: CASSQGTNSGNTIYF

v_gene: TRBV7-7
j_gene: TRBJ2-1
d_gene: TRBD1
abundance: .
CDR3nt: TGTGCTAGCAGCTTGGACAGGGACAATGAGCAGTTCTTC
CDR3aa: CASSLDRDNEQFF

v_gene: TRBV27
j_gene: TRBJ2-3
d_gene: TRBD2
abundance: .
CDR3nt: TGTGCCAGCAGGCCGCTAGCGGGGCTTACAGATACGCAGTATTTT
CDR3aa: CASRPLAGLTDTQYF

v_gene: TRBV27
j_gene: TRBJ2-3
d_gene: TRBD2
abundance: .
CDR3nt: TGTGCCAGCAGTGCCCTACTAGCGGGGGGCACAGATACGCAGTATTTT
CDR3aa: CASSALLAGGTDTQYF

v_gene: TRBV6-5
j_gene: TRBJ2-1
d_gene: TRBD2
abundance: .
CDR3nt: TGTGCCAGCAGCCTCGGGGGGGCGGAGAATGAGCAGTTCTTC
CDR3aa: CASSLGGAENEQFF

v_gene: TRBV5-6
j_gene: TRBJ1-2
d_gene: TRBD1
abundance: .
CDR3nt: TGTGCCAGCAGGTTAAGCTTGTCATTCGGCAGGGGGCCTGGCTACACCTTC
CDR3aa: CASRLSLSFGRGPGYTF

v_gene: TRBV2
j_gene: TRBJ1-5
d_gene: .
abundance: .
CDR3nt: TGTGCCAGCAGAAACTGGGAGTCAAGCGATCAGCCCCAGCATTTT
CDR3aa: CASRNWESSDQPQHF